Following are 28 T cell receptor beta chains from one sample sequenced in a study of Ad26.COV2.S vaccination and SARS-CoV-2 variants. Described treatment: 19 received Ad26.COV2.S at low or high dose, single or two shots; about 5 received placebo; per-sample allocation not given. The investigators took samples on day 63 after the first vaccine or placebo injection. Libraries were prepared by immunoSEQ multiplex PCR; TCRdb keeps only in-frame clonotypes and omits some of them. The profile covers some 400,000 clones, with 75% to 90% appearing a single time and 1.5% to 2% taken by the ten largest. Sequencing was performed on peripheral blood, taken in a trial of Ad26.COV2.S vaccine versus placebo. The receptors derive from a person between 18 and 65 years old who received the Ad26.COV2.S COVID-19 vaccine or a placebo.

This chain connects TRBV6-5 to TRBJ2-7, with TRBD1 matching over 10 bases. Germline lookup yields CDR1 MNHEY and CDR2 SVGAGI. This CDR3 is 13 amino acids long. V was clipped by 8 bases and J by 2 bases; unmatched bases: 3. In nucleotides, the CDR3 is TGTGCCAGCGGGGACAGGGGAGCCTACGAGCAGTACTTC. Its protein product is CASGDRGAYEQYF.

The chain combines TRBV30 with TRBJ1-1, with 9 bases that match TRBD1. Germline CDR1 is GTSNPN and CDR2 is SVGIG (reference sequence). The CDR3 totals 14 residues. The trim removed 4 bases at V and 1 base at J, leaving 4 bases unmatched. This CDR3 reads CAWNYRGPNTEAFF. The CDR3 DNA sequence: TGTGCCTGGAACTACAGGGGGCCGAACACTGAAGCTTTCTTT.

In its sample, this clone was seen a few times. The rearrangement uses TRBV7-2 and TRBJ2-1, with D maybe TRBD2 (5 bases). V was pared by 2 bases and J by 6 bases, with 11 bases between. Germline V gives CDR1 SGHTA, CDR2 FQGNSA. The CDR3 totals 14 residues. CDR3 in DNA: TGTGCCAGCAGCTTAATGCGGGTGGGCAATGAGCAGTTCTTC. Translating it yields CASSLMRVGNEQFF.

The chain links TRBV25-1 to TRBJ2-3, with a possible D match to TRBD1 (5 bases). V lost 4 bases and J 3 bases, leaving 11 bases between the germline ends. Germline CDR1 MGHDK, CDR2 SYGVNS. The CDR3 consists of 14 residues. The CDR3: CASSVVGATDTQYF. CDR3 nucleotide sequence: TGTGCCAGCAGTGTGGTAGGGGCTACAGATACGCAGTATTTT.

This chain connects TRBV6-6 to TRBJ2-5; no firm D call. The germline gives CDR1 MNHNY, CDR2 SVGAGI (reference sequence). V was shortened by 6 bases and J by 4 bases, with 12 bases between the two germline ends. The CDR3 has 13 residues. The CDR3 loop reads CASRLPNRETQYF. As DNA, the CDR3 is TGTGCCAGCAGGCTTCCCAACCGAGAGACCCAGTACTTC.

The table lists this clone with a count of one. The chain combines TRBV7-9 with TRBJ2-1; TRBD2 might be the D (6 bases). With 1 base removed from V and 4 bases from J, the gap between germline ends came to 17 bases. The CDR3 extends over 17 amino acids. Germline-derived CDR1 and CDR2 are SEHNR and FQNEAQ (reference sequence). The CDR3 bases are TGTGCCAGCAGCTTAGTGGGAGGACGGACATATTACAATGAGCAGTTCTTC. As protein: CASSLVGGRTYYNEQFF.

This chain links TRBV5-1 with TRBJ2-3; D uncertain. V gave up 5 bases and J gave up 6 bases, with 13 bases separating them. This CDR3 has 13 residues. From germline, CDR1 is SGHRS and CDR2 YFSETQ. CDR3 in amino acids: CASSEAEVDTQYF. Here the CDR3 DNA reads TGCGCCAGCAGTGAAGCCGAGGTGGATACGCAGTATTTT.

The V call is TRBV12-2, the J call TRBJ2-7; the tabulated D call, TRBD1, remains unverified against the DNA. TRBV12-2 constitutes a pseudogene. The CDR3 is 15 amino acids. The chain's CDR3 is CASRLSQGGSYEQYF. The CDR3 coding sequence is TGTGCAAGTCGCTTAAGTCAGGGGGGCTCCTACGAGCAGTACTTC.

V gene TRBV11-3 combines with J gene TRBJ2-2, with a tentative D call TRBD1 (5 bases). CDR3 length: 15 amino acids. Germline CDR1 and CDR2: SGHNT and YENEEA. Deletions cut 3 bases from V and 1 base from J, with 9 bases between. The CDR3 DNA sequence: TGTGCCAGCAGCTTCGGACAAGGGAACACCGGGGAGCTGTTTTTT. It translates to CASSFGQGNTGELFF.

The V and J genes are TRBV27 and TRBJ1-1; 9 bases are shared with TRBD1. Trimming cost V 3 bases and J 1 base; bases outside gene matches: 6. The CDR3 is 16 amino acids. The germline V gene has CDR1 MNHEY and CDR2 SMNVEV (reference sequence). The CDR3 sequence: CASSFLGTGKNTEAFF. For the CDR3, the DNA is TGTGCCAGCAGTTTCCTAGGGACAGGGAAGAACACTGAAGCTTTCTTT.

The rearrangement links TRBV6-1 to TRBJ2-7; TRBD1 matches 9 bases. The ends lost 1 base at V and 6 bases at J; junction bases unmatched: 4. Germline V gene data show CDR1 as MNHNS and CDR2 as SASEGT. This CDR3 is 14 amino acids long. CDR3 loop: CASSEGTGVSEQYF. The CDR3 nucleotides read TGTGCCAGCAGTGAAGGGACAGGGGTTTCCGAGCAGTACTTC.

The chain links TRBV18 to TRBJ2-1; 7 bases are a match to TRBD1. V lost 2 bases, J lost 5 bases, and 3 bases stayed unmatched. The CDR3 loop spans 14 amino acids. Germline V gene lookup returns CDR1 KGHSH and CDR2 LQKENI. In DNA, the CDR3 is TGTGCCAGCTCACCATCCGGGACAGACAATGAGCAGTTCTTC. Translation: CASSPSGTDNEQFF.

A remark on this clone: The same CDR3 arises from other DNA sequences in this sample as well. The chain joins TRBV12-3 or TRBV12-4 to TRBJ1-1; no reliable D call. CDR3 length: 13 amino acids. V lost 6 bases and J lost 4, with 12 bases in between. CDR3 sequence (DNA): TGTGCCAGCAGGCAGAGTATGGGCACTGAAGCTTTCTTT. Its protein product is CASRQSMGTEAFF.

This rearrangement joins TRBV5-1 to TRBJ2-3; 7 bases match TRBD1. Germline V gives CDR1 SGHRS, CDR2 YFSETQ. J gave up 3 bases and V 3 bases, and 10 bases lay outside the gene matches. This CDR3 contains 16 residues. CDR3: CASSWGDRAVTDTQYF. DNA of the CDR3: TGCGCCAGCAGCTGGGGAGACAGGGCGGTAACAGATACGCAGTATTTT.

The V call is TRBV6-2 or TRBV6-3, the J call TRBJ1-1; D is uncertain. From germline, CDR1 is MNHEY and CDR2 SVGEGT. Trimming took 4 bases from V and 3 from J, leaving 9 bases between them. The CDR3 extends over 13 amino acids. The chain's CDR3 is CASSSGSDTEAFF. The CDR3, as DNA: TGTGCCAGCAGTTCCGGGTCTGACACTGAAGCTTTCTTT.

This sequence joins TRBV9 and TRBJ2-6, with D uncertain. Germline-derived CDR1 and CDR2 are SGDLS and YYNGEE. V was pared by 0 bases and J by 3 bases, with 4 bases between. CDR3 length equals 14 residues. The CDR3 DNA follows: TGTGCCAGCAGCGTAGCCAGTGGGGCCAACGTCCTGACTTTC. This codes for CASSVASGANVLTF. Using reference TRBV9 and TRBJ2-6 for the parts outside the CDR3, the full variable domain is DSGVTQTPKHLITATGQRVTLRCSPRSGDLSVYWYQQSLDQGLQFLIQYYNGEERAKGNILERFSAQQFPDLHSELNLSSLELGDSALYFCASSVASGANVLTFGAGSRLTVL.

CDR3 in amino acids: CASTTGLVTDTQYF. DNA of the CDR3: TGTGCCAGTACCACGGGACTTGTCACAGATACGCAGTATTTT. The V call is TRBV19, the J call TRBJ2-3; TRBD2 might be the D (6 bases). The V end was cut by 7 bases, the J end by 2 bases, with 13 bases between. This CDR3 has 14 residues. The germline V gene has CDR1 LNHDA and CDR2 SQIVND (reference sequence).

The CDR3 nucleotides read TGCAGCGTTGAATTCTTCGCCGGAACTAGCGGGACGGGTGAGCAGTTCTTC. Its protein is CSVEFFAGTSGTGEQFF. V and J are TRBV29-1 and TRBJ2-1, with 10 bases matching TRBD2. The V gene end was trimmed by 2 bases and the J gene end by 9 bases; junction bases not matched to a gene: 16. Germline V CDR1 and CDR2: SQVTM, ANQGSEA. The CDR3 contains 17 residues.

The table lists this clone with a few counts. V gene TRBV27 combines with J gene TRBJ1-2; TRBD1 agrees at 9 bases. Germline V gene sequence: CDR1 MNHEY, CDR2 SMNVEV (reference sequence). Trimming took 3 bases from V and 8 from J; bases not matched to a gene: 13. The CDR3 extends over 16 amino acids. CDR3 sequence (DNA): TGTGCCAGCAGTTTTACGGGACAGGGAAGGGATCTAGGCTACACCTTC. Translating it yields CASSFTGQGRDLGYTF.

The rearrangement joins TRBV1 to TRBJ1-1. TRBV1 is a pseudogene segment. The CDR3 runs to 12 residues. The CDR3 coding sequence is TGCACCAGCAGCCAACCGATTCTTGGAGCTTTCTTT. Amino acid sequence: CTSSQPILGAFF.

The V call is TRBV28, the J call TRBJ1-1; D may be TRBD1 (6 bases). CDR1 is MDHEN and CDR2 is SYDVKM in the germline V gene. V was pared by 5 bases and J by 3 bases, with 13 bases between. This CDR3 contains 14 residues. The CDR3 sequence: CASSLQGEDTEAFF. In nucleotides, the CDR3 is TGTGCCAGCAGTCTACAGGGTGAAGACACTGAAGCTTTCTTT.

The chain carries TRBV27 and TRBJ2-7; the D gene is possibly TRBD1 (6 bases). The V gene lost 6 bases and the J gene lost 3 bases, with 9 bases spanning the gap. Germline-derived CDR1 and CDR2 are MNHEY and SMNVEV (reference sequence). This CDR3 spans 12 amino acids. The DNA for the CDR3 is TGTGCCAGCAGGCGGACAGTCTACGAGCAGTACTTC. Translation gives CASRRTVYEQYF.

The chain joins TRBV18 to TRBJ1-2; D is unresolved. The length of the CDR3 is 14 residues. V lost 0 bases and J lost 2, with 7 bases in between. Looked up from germline, CDR1 is KGHSH and CDR2 is LQKENI. For the CDR3, the DNA is TGTGCCAGCTCACCACCACGGACCAACTATGGCTACACCTTC. Translation: CASSPPRTNYGYTF.

CDR3 coding DNA: TGCGCCAGCAGCCTGGACAGGGGAAATGAAAAACTGTTTTTT. Translation: CASSLDRGNEKLFF. The V and J genes are TRBV4-1 and TRBJ1-4, with 9 bases matching TRBD1. V was clipped by 4 bases and J by 5 bases; unmatched bases: 2. CDR1 and CDR2 (germline): MGHRA, YSYEKL. The CDR3 length is 14 residues.

This chain connects TRBV5-1 to TRBJ2-2; TRBD1 matches 7 bases. After removal of 4 bases from V and 2 bases from J, the junction contained 5 bases not matched to a gene. Germline loops: CDR1 SGHRS, CDR2 YFSETQ. The CDR3 extends over 15 amino acids. The DNA for the CDR3 is TGCGCCAGCAGCCCCGACAGGGCAAACACCGGGGAGCTGTTTTTT. Residues: CASSPDRANTGELFF.

This clone came up a few times. J is TRBJ2-2 and V is TRBV5-1; D not resolved. There are 13 residues in the CDR3. Germline V gene sequence: CDR1 SGHRS, CDR2 YFSETQ. The V and J ends lost 4 bases and 7 bases respectively, with 11 bases between them. The DNA of the CDR3 is TGCGCCAGCAGCCGCGATTTATACGGGGAGCTGTTTTTT. Translating it yields CASSRDLYGELFF.

The chain carries TRBV2 and TRBJ2-7; D is unresolved. This CDR3 contains 12 residues. V lost 3 bases, J lost 4 bases, and 7 bases lay in between. The germline V gene encodes CDR1 SNHLY and CDR2 FYNNEI. The CDR3 DNA is TGTGCCAGCAGTGACTTGGGGTACGAGCAGTACTTC. Translating gives CASSDLGYEQYF.

This sequence joins TRBV6-1 and TRBJ1-6; D gene ambiguous. V was cut by 3 bases and J by 1 base, with 10 bases left in between. Germline loops: CDR1 MNHNS, CDR2 SASEGT. This CDR3 has 16 residues. DNA of the CDR3: TGTGCCAGCAGTGACGTCATAGGGTCCTATAATTCACCCCTCCACTTT. Translation gives CASSDVIGSYNSPLHF.